Reported below is one T cell receptor (beta chain). The antigen remains unidentified. CDR1 is MNHEY and CDR2 is SVGAGI in the germline V gene. CDR3 length equals 12 residues. V gave up 6 bases and J gave up 7 bases, with 10 bases separating them. The second PCR ran roughly 7 to 12 cycles with a sample-barcoded 5' primer and J-beta primers. Using its own MiXCR run on the 5' RACE reads, TCRdb lists one record per CDR3 protein. The data contain more than 1,000,000 distinct CDR3 sequences, 20% to 25% of them singletons. The data are from a study of blood T cells in healthy people across ages. Findings and caveats of the study: More naive CD4+ cells and higher diversity marked long-lived donors relative to aged donors.

This same sample was also taken into another study, of T cells of mothers and their children. That work contributes: The sample comes from roughly 9 healthy Caucasian donors: mothers and children. The yield was over 9.5 million TCR beta CDR3 reads from each mother and a few million from each child.

Material: blood. The sequence was obtained from a girl aged 2-9 years in good health. This rearrangement joins TRBV6-5 to TRBJ2-1, with D unclear. The CDR3 region is CASSRPLNEQFF. The CDR3 DNA reads as TGTGCCAGCAGCCGACCGTTAAATGAGCAGTTCTTC.